Below, 26 T cell receptor beta chains from the same sample are listed, as sequenced in a study of response to subunit inactivated influenza vaccine. One entry per CDR3 protein, called by TCRdb with MiXCR from the RT-PCR reads. This table has 500,000 or so distinct CDR3 sequences, approximately 11% appearing once. Sequences were derived from PBMCs from blood, sampled around seven weeks after vaccination. The receptors were sampled from a man aged 50 to 59 who received an inactivated influenza vaccine.

This clonotype was recorded a few times. The CDR3 is CASRVGTSGMYNEQFF. The CDR3 DNA is TGTGCCAGTAGAGTAGGGACTAGCGGTATGTACAATGAGCAGTTCTTC. V and J are TRBV19 and TRBJ2-1, with 11 bases lining up with TRBD2. Looked up from germline, CDR1 is LNHDA and CDR2 is SQIVND (reference sequence). V gave up 6 bases and J gave up 4 bases; unmatched junction bases: 8. The CDR3 is made up of 16 amino acids.

The rearrangement links TRBV12-3 or TRBV12-4 to TRBJ2-7; TRBD1 aligns across 9 bases. This CDR3 comprises 14 residues. V was pared by 6 bases and J by 7 bases, with 10 bases of the junction left unmatched. CDR3 in DNA: TGTGCCAGCAGCCCGGACAGGGGATTTGGAGAGCAGTACTTC. Protein: CASSPDRGFGEQYF.

This clonotype was counted a few times. V is TRBV21-1 and J is TRBJ2-6; the table's D call, TRBD1, was not checked against the DNA. TRBV21-1 is designated a pseudogene. This CDR3 has 22 residues. The CDR3 DNA reads as TGTGCCAGCAGCAGCCAAGTCTGGACAGGGGATGCGCAAAATACTGGGGCCAACGTCCTGACTTTC. Its protein is CASSSQVWTGDAQNTGANVLTF.

There are a few counts of this clonotype. The chain carries TRBV10-3 and TRBJ2-3; D may be TRBD2 (5 bases). From germline, CDR1 is ENHRY and CDR2 SYGVKD. The V end was cut by 2 bases, the J end by 3 bases, with 9 bases between. The CDR3 is 14 residues long. Here the CDR3 reads CAISEGPGTDTQYF. For the CDR3, the DNA is TGTGCCATCAGTGAGGGCCCGGGGACAGATACGCAGTATTTT.

The rearrangement joins TRBV5-1 to TRBJ2-1, with D maybe TRBD1 (5 bases). There are 14 residues in the CDR3. Germline assignment: CDR1 SGHRS and CDR2 YFSETQ. V was pared by 1 base and J by 6 bases, with 11 bases between. The CDR3 spells CASSLMPGFNEQFF. The CDR3 DNA reads TGCGCCAGCAGCTTGATGCCAGGGTTCAATGAGCAGTTCTTC.

This clonotype was recorded many times. This chain uses TRBV5-5 with TRBJ1-1; D unresolved. Germline CDR1 reads SGHKS; CDR2 reads YYEKEE (reference sequence). This CDR3 is built from 13 residues. V was pared by 0 bases and J by 7 bases, with 10 bases between. CDR3 protein: CASSLDPGGEAFF. CDR3 coding DNA: TGTGCCAGCAGCTTGGATCCGGGTGGTGAAGCTTTCTTT.

This clonotype was seen a few times. The chain recombines TRBV7-8 with TRBJ2-2, with D perhaps matching TRBD2 (5 bases). The CDR3 runs to 17 residues. CDR1 and CDR2 (germline): SGHVS, FQNEAQ. V was trimmed by 0 bases and J by 5 bases, leaving 16 bases between them. The CDR3 region has the DNA TGTGCCAGCAGCTTAGCGAGTTGGGCAGGAGGAACCGGGGAGCTGTTTTTT. It yields the protein CASSLASWAGGTGELFF.

The V call is TRBV10-3, the J call TRBJ2-2; 9 bases line up with TRBD2. The CDR3 consists of 16 residues. V was pared by 9 bases and J by 0 bases, with 8 bases of the junction left unmatched. Germline CDR1 and CDR2: ENHRY and SYGVKD. CDR3 amino acids: CAMHPSGGPNTGELFF. In nucleotides, the CDR3 is TGTGCCATGCACCCCAGCGGGGGGCCGAACACCGGGGAGCTGTTTTTT.

This clonotype was seen more than once but under ten times. This chain joins TRBV20-1 and TRBJ1-4; TRBD1 agrees at 7 bases. Trimming removed 2 bases from V and 5 bases from J; junction bases left unmatched: 5. The CDR3 is 14 amino acids. Germline CDR1 is DFQATT and CDR2 is SNEGSKA (reference sequence). CDR3 residues: CSARLAGGNEKLFF. CDR3 in DNA: TGCAGTGCTAGACTGGCAGGGGGAAATGAAAAACTGTTTTTT.

This clonotype was picked up a small number of times. The rearrangement uses TRBV20-1 and TRBJ1-1; 8 nucleotides align to TRBD1. V lost 1 base, J lost 1 base, and 8 bases stayed unmatched. Germline V CDR1 and CDR2: DFQATT, SNEGSKA (reference sequence). The CDR3 covers 16 residues. CDR3 nucleotides: TGCAGTGCTAGAGGAAACAGGGGGAGGAGGAACACTGAAGCTTTCTTT. It specifies CSARGNRGRRNTEAFF.

There are a few counts of this clonotype. It is unclear where the CDR3 begins or ends on the DNA, so no DNA is shown, and the CDR3 is as TCRdb lists it. The chain joins TRBV12-3 or TRBV12-4 to TRBJ2-6; the DNA was not compared with TRBD2, the D call given in the table. The CDR3 has 18 residues if both end residues are counted. The CDR3 reads CASSSSAGSFSGANVLTF.

V usage is TRBV5-1 and J usage is TRBJ1-2; D is uncertain. The CDR3 has 13 residues. V was clipped by 1 base and J by 3 bases, with 7 bases between them. The germline V gene encodes CDR1 SGHRS and CDR2 YFSETQ. The CDR3 is CASSLTVDYGYTF. The CDR3 region has the DNA TGCGCCAGCAGCTTGACGGTAGACTATGGCTACACCTTC.

The chain has TRBV4-1 and TRBJ2-3; perhaps TRBD2 as D (6 bases). CDR1 MGHRA and CDR2 YSYEKL come from the germline V gene. The CDR3 runs 17 residues. V gave up 2 bases and J gave up 2 bases, with 17 bases separating them. DNA of the CDR3: TGCGCCAGCAGCCAATCCTCCGGGACTCGAAACACAGATACGCAGTATTTT. Translating gives CASSQSSGTRNTDTQYF.

In its sample, this clonotype was seen a few times. CDR3 region: CSATQGARDNSPLHF. Written as DNA, the CDR3 is TGCAGTGCTACTCAGGGGGCGAGGGATAATTCACCCCTCCACTTT. The chain has TRBV20-1 and TRBJ1-6; 8 nucleotides match TRBD1. After removal of 4 bases from V and 5 bases from J, the junction contained 7 bases not matched to a gene. The CDR3 is made up of 15 amino acids. From germline, CDR1 is DFQATT and CDR2 SNEGSKA (reference sequence).

At least ten counts were recorded for this clonotype. This chain links TRBV11-2 with TRBJ2-7; 9 bases fit TRBD1. J was trimmed by 3 bases and V by 3 bases; bases with no gene match: 6. Germline CDR1 SGHAT, CDR2 FQNNGV. This CDR3 has 15 amino acids. The DNA of the CDR3 is TGTGCCAGCAGCTTGGGGACAGGGTATCTCTACGAGCAGTACTTC. Its protein product is CASSLGTGYLYEQYF.

In its sample, this clonotype was seen a few times. The V call is TRBV10-3, the J call TRBJ1-5; D is perhaps TRBD1 (5 bases). CDR3 size: 13 residues. Trimming left V 10 bases short and J 6 bases short, with 16 bases between. Germline V CDR1 and CDR2: ENHRY, SYGVKD. The CDR3 sequence is CATSRAPGQPQHF. The CDR3 coding sequence is TGTGCCACCAGCAGGGCCCCCGGTCAGCCCCAGCATTTT.

This clonotype was detected only a few times. This chain's CDR3 is CASSLRVAGNQETQYF. As DNA, the CDR3 is TGTGCCAGCAGCTTACGAGTAGCGGGGAACCAAGAGACCCAGTACTTC. The chain is built from TRBV11-2 and TRBJ2-5; 8 bases align to TRBD2. CDR1 is SGHAT and CDR2 is FQNNGV in the germline V gene. V gave up 2 bases and J gave up 0 bases; unmatched junction bases: 5. The CDR3 has 16 residues. The variable domain in full, with the rest retrieved from reference TRBV11-2 and TRBJ2-5, is EAGVAQSPRYKIIEKRQSVAFWCNPISGHATLYWYQQILGQGPKLLIQFQNNGVVDDSQLPKDRFSAERLKGVDSTLKIQPAKLEDSAVYLCASSLRVAGNQETQYFGPGTRLLVL.

This clonotype was recorded a few times. The CDR3 bases are TGTGCCAGCAAGGTCACCAACCAAGAGACCCAGTACTTC. Translation: CASKVTNQETQYF. The chain couples TRBV14 to TRBJ2-5, with D unresolved. Looked up from germline, CDR1 is SGHDN and CDR2 is FVKESK. The CDR3 has 13 amino acids. V lost 7 bases and J lost 0, with 9 bases in between.

This clonotype was seen ten or more times. The chain joins TRBV6-5 to TRBJ2-7; D possibly corresponds to TRBD2 (5 bases). Germline assignment: CDR1 MNHEY and CDR2 SVGAGI. This CDR3 spans 14 amino acids. With 0 bases removed from V and 7 bases from J, the gap between germline ends came to 13 bases. The DNA for the CDR3 is TGTGCCAGCAGTTACTCGGAGGCAGTTCGGGAGCAGTACTTC. Protein sequence: CASSYSEAVREQYF.

The V and J genes are TRBV10-2 and TRBJ1-5; 9 bases align to TRBD1. The CDR3 runs 12 residues. In germline, CDR1 is WSHSY, CDR2 SAAADI. J was trimmed by 5 bases and V by 11 bases; bases with no gene match: 4. CDR3 in amino acids: CAARTGDQPQHF. For the CDR3, the DNA is TGCGCCGCACGGACAGGGGATCAGCCCCAGCATTTT.

The rearrangement links TRBV12-3 or TRBV12-4 to TRBJ2-6; 10 nucleotides agree with TRBD2. The CDR3 totals 17 residues. After removal of 3 bases from V and 3 bases from J, the junction contained 5 bases not matched to a gene. CDR3 DNA: TGTGCCAGCAGTTTCCCTAGCGGGAGTGATGGGGCCAACGTCCTGACTTTC. Translation gives CASSFPSGSDGANVLTF.

This chain links TRBV11-1 with TRBJ2-7, with 10 bases matching TRBD1. The CDR3 runs 18 residues. The germline CDR1 and CDR2 sequences are SGHAT and FQDESV (reference sequence). Unmatched junction bases numbered 14, after V lost 2 bases and J lost 4 bases. The chain's CDR3 is CASSLKLGQGSHRYEQYF. The CDR3, as DNA: TGTGCCAGCAGCTTAAAGTTGGGACAGGGGTCCCATAGGTACGAGCAGTACTTC.

The chain has TRBV29-1 and TRBJ2-3; D is ambiguous. The germline V gene has CDR1 SQVTM and CDR2 ANQGSEA. V was cut by 4 bases and J by 7 bases, with 12 bases left in between. This CDR3 contains 12 residues. Here the CDR3 reads CSVGLDPNTQYF. For the CDR3, the DNA is TGCAGCGTTGGCCTCGACCCTAATACGCAGTATTTT.

This clonotype was detected many times. The chain carries TRBV27 and TRBJ2-2, with D perhaps matching TRBD1 or TRBD2 (5 bases each). Trimming removed 4 bases from V and 3 bases from J, with 12 bases in between. The germline gives CDR1 MNHEY, CDR2 SMNVEV (reference sequence). CDR3 size: 15 residues. The CDR3 is CASSYVGRYTGELFF. Written as DNA, the CDR3 is TGTGCCAGCAGTTACGTGGGACGATACACCGGGGAGCTGTTTTTT.

The chain employs TRBV20-1 and TRBJ1-1; D not certain. Trimming took 0 bases from V and 3 from J, leaving 8 bases between them. CDR1 and CDR2 from the germline V gene are DFQATT and SNEGSKA (reference sequence). The CDR3 spans 13 residues. CDR3 in amino acids: CSAREDHYTEAFF. CDR3 bases: TGCAGTGCTAGAGAGGACCATTACACTGAAGCTTTCTTT.

The V gene is TRBV20-1, the J gene TRBJ2-7; TRBD2 might be the D (6 bases). The CDR3 consists of 15 residues. Germline lookup yields CDR1 DFQATT and CDR2 SNEGSKA (reference sequence). Trimming pared 0 bases from V and 6 bases from J, leaving 18 bases between. This chain's CDR3 is CSARDLRGTVAEQYF. The CDR3 DNA reads TGCAGTGCTAGAGATCTGCGGGGTACAGTAGCCGAGCAGTACTTC.